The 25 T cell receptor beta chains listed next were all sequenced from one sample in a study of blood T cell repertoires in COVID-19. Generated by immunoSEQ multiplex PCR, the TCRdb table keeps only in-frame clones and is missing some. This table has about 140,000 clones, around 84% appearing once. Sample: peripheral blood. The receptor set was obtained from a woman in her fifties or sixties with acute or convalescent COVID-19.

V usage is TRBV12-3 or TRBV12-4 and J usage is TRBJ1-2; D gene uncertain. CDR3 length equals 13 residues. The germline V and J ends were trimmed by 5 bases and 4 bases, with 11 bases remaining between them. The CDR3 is CASSRTEAYGYTF. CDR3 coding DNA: TGTGCCAGCAGTAGGACTGAAGCCTATGGCTACACCTTC.

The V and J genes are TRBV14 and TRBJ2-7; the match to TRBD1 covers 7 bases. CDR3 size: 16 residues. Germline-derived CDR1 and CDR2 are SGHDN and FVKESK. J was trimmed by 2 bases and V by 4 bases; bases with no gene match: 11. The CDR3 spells CASSPRQGRHPYEQYF. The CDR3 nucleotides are TGTGCCAGCAGCCCCAGACAGGGAAGGCATCCCTACGAGCAGTACTTC. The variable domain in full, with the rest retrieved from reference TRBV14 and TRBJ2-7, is EAGVTQFPSHSVIEKGQTVTLRCDPISGHDNLYWYRRVMGKEIKFLLHFVKESKQDESGMPNNRFLAERTGGTYSTLKVQPAELEDSGVYFCASSPRQGRHPYEQYFGPGTRLTVT.

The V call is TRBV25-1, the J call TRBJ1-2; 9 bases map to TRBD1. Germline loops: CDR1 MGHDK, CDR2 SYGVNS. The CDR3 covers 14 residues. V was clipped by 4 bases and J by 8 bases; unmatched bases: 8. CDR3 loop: CASSAQDRGDGYTF. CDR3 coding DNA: TGTGCCAGCAGTGCGCAAGACAGGGGGGACGGCTACACCTTC.

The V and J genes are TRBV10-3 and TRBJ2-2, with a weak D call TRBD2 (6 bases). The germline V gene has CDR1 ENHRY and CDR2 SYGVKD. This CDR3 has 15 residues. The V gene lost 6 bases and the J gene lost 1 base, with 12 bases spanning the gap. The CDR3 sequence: CAIRRGRENTGELFF. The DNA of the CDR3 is TGTGCCATCAGGCGGGGCAGGGAGAACACCGGGGAGCTGTTTTTT.

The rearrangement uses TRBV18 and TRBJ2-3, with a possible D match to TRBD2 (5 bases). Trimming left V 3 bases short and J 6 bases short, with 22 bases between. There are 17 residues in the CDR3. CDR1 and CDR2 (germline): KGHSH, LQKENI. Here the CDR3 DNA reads TGTGCCAGCTCACCGAACAAAGGACTCTCCCCGCACGATACGCAGTATTTT. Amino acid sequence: CASSPNKGLSPHDTQYF.

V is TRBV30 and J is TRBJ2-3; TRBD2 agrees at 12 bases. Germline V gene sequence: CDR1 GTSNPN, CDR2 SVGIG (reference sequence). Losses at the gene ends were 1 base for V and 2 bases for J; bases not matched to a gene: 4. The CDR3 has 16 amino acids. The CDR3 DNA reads TGTGCCTGGAGTGGACTAGCGGGGGACCACACAGATACGCAGTATTTT. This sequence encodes CAWSGLAGDHTDTQYF.

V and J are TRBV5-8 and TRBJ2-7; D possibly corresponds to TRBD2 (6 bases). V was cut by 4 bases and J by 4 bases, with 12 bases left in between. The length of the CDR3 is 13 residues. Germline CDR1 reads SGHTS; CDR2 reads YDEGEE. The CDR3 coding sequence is TGTGCCAGCAGCAAGGGAGCGGGTTACGAGCAGTACTTC. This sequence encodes CASSKGAGYEQYF. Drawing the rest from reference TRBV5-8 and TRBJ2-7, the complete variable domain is EAGVTQSPTHLIKTRGQQATLRCSPISGHTSVYWYQQALGLGLQFLLWYDEGEERNRGNFPPRFSGRQFPNYSSELNVNALELEDSALYLCASSKGAGYEQYFGPGTRLTVT.

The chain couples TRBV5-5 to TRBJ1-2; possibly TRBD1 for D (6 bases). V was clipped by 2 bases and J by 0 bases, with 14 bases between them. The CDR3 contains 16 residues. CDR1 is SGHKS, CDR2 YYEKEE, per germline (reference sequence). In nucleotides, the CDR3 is TGTGCCAGCAGCTTTAACAGGGTCGGAGCTAACTATGGCTACACCTTC. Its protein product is CASSFNRVGANYGYTF.

The CDR3 nucleotides read TGTGCCAGCAGCCCCGGACTAGCGGGGGACTACGAGCAGTACTTC. It translates to CASSPGLAGDYEQYF. The rearrangement joins TRBV13 to TRBJ2-7; 13 nucleotides line up with TRBD2. V lost 5 bases to trimming and J lost 3 bases; unmatched junction nucleotides: 4. The V gene's germline CDR1 is PRHDT and CDR2 FYEKMQ (reference sequence). The CDR3 totals 15 residues.

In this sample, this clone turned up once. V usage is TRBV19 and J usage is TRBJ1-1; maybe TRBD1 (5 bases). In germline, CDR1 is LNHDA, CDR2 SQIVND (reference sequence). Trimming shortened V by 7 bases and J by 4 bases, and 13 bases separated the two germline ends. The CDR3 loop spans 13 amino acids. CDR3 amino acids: CASTRRGITEAFF. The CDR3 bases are TGTGCCAGTACCCGGCGGGGGATCACTGAAGCTTTCTTT.

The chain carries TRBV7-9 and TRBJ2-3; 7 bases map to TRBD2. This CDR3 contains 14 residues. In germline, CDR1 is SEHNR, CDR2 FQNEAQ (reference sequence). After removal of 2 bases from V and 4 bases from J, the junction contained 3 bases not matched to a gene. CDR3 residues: CASSLSSGPDTQYF. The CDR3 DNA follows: TGTGCCAGCAGCTTATCTAGCGGCCCAGATACGCAGTATTTT. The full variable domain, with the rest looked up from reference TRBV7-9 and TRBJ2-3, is DTGVSQNPRHKITKRGQNVTFRCDPISEHNRLYWYRQTLGQGPEFLTYFQNEAQLEKSRLLSDRFSAERPKGSFSTLEIQRTEQGDSAMYLCASSLSSGPDTQYFGPGTRLTVL.

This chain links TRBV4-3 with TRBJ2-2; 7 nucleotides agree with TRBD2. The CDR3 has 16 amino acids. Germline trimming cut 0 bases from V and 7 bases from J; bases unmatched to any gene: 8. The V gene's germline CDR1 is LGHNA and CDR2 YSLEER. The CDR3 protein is CASSQEETSFNGELFF. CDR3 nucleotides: TGCGCCAGCAGCCAAGAAGAGACTAGCTTCAACGGGGAGCTGTTTTTT.

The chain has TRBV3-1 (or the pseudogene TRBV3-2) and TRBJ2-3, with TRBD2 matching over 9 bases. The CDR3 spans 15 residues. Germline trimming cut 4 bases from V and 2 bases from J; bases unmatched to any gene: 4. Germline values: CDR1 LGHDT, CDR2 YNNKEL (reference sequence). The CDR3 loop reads CASSLAGEFTDTQYF. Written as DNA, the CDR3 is TGTGCCAGCAGCCTAGCGGGGGAATTCACAGATACGCAGTATTTT.

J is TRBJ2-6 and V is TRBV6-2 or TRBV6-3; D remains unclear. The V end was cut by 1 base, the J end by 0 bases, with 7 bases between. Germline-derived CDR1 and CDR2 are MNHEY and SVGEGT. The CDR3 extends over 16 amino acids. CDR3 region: CASSYFGGSGANVLTF. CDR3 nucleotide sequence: TGTGCCAGCAGTTACTTCGGTGGCTCTGGGGCCAACGTCCTGACTTTC.

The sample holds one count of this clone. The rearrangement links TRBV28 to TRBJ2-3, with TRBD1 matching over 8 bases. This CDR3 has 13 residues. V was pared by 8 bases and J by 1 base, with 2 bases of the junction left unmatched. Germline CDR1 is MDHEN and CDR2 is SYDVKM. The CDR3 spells CASLTGGTDTQYF. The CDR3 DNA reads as TGTGCCAGCTTGACAGGGGGCACAGATACGCAGTATTTT.

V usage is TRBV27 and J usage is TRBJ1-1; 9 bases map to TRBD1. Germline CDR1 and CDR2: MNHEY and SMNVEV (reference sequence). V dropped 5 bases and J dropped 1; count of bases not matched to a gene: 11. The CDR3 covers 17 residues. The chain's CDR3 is CASSPTRQGGQNTEAFF. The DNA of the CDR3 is TGTGCCAGCAGTCCGACTCGACAGGGGGGACAGAACACTGAAGCTTTCTTT.

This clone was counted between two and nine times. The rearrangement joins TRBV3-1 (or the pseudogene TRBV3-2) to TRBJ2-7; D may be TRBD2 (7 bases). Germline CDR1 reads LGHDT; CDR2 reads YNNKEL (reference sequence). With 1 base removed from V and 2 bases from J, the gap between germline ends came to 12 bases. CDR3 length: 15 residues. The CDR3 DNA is TGTGCCAGCAGCCAAGGGGGGGGCGCCCCCTACGAGCAGTACTTC. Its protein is CASSQGGGAPYEQYF.

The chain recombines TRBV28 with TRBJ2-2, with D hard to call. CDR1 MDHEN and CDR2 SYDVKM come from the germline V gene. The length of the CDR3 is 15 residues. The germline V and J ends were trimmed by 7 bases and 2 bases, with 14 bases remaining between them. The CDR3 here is CASNSYRINTGELFF. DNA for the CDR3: TGTGCCAGCAACTCTTACAGAATTAACACCGGGGAGCTGTTTTTT.

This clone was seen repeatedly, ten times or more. The CDR3 DNA reads as TGTGCCAGCAGCTATCAGGGGATCAACTCTGGAAACACCATATATTTT. This translates into CASSYQGINSGNTIYF. The chain joins TRBV7-2 to TRBJ1-3; D is possibly TRBD1 (6 bases). CDR3 size: 16 residues. Trimming pared 4 bases from V and 0 bases from J, leaving 13 bases between. The germline V gene encodes CDR1 SGHTA and CDR2 FQGNSA. The variable domain in full, with the rest retrieved from reference TRBV7-2 and TRBJ1-3, is GAGVSQSPSNKVTEKGKDVELRCDPISGHTALYWYRQSLGQGLEFLIYFQGNSAPDKSGLPSDRFSAERTGGSVSTLTIQRTQQEDSAVYLCASSYQGINSGNTIYFGEGSWLTVV.

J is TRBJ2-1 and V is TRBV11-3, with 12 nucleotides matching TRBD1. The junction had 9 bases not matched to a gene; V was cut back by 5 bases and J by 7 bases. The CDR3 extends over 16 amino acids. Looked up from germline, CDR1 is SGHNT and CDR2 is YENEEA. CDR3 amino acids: CASSPRDRGLENEQFF. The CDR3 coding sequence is TGTGCCAGCAGCCCCCGGGACAGGGGGCTCGAGAATGAGCAGTTCTTC.

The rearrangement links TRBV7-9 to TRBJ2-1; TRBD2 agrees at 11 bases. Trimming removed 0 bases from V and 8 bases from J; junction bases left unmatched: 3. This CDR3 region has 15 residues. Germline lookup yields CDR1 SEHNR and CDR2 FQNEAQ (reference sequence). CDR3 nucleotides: TGTGCCAGCAGCTTAGCGGTAGCGGGGGGGGATGAGCAGTTCTTC. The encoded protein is CASSLAVAGGDEQFF.

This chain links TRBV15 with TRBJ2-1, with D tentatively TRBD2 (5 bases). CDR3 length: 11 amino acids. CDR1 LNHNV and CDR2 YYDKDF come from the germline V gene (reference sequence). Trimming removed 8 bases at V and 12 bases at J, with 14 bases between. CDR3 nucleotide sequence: TGTGCCACCGGGCTGGGAGTCGGGCAGTTCTTC. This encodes CATGLGVGQFF.

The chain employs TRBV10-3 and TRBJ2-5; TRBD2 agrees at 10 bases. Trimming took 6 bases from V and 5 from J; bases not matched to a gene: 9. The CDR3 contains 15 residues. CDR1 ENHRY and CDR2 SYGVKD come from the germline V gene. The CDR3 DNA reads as TGTGCCATCAGAGGGACTAGCGAAAGTCCGGAGACCCAGTACTTC. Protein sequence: CAIRGTSESPETQYF.

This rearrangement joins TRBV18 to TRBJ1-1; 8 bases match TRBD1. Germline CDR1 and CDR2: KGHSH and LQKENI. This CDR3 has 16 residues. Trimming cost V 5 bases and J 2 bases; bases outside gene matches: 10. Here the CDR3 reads CASSSTTDRVNTEAFF. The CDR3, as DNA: TGTGCCAGCTCATCAACCACGGACAGGGTTAACACTGAAGCTTTCTTT.

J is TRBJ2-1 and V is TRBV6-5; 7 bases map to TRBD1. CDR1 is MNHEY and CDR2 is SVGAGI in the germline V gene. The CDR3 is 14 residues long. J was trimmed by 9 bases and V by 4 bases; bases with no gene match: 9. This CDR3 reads CASSSTGWAIEQFF. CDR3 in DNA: TGTGCCAGCAGTTCGACAGGGTGGGCAATTGAGCAGTTCTTC.